The 26 T cell receptor beta chains below all came from one sample that was sequenced in a study of T cells in localized non-small cell lung cancer. TCRdb's table, derived via immunoSEQ multiplex PCR, lists solely in-frame clones and lacks some. In the table there are thousands of clones, roughly 60% of which are singletons. The specimen comprised lymph node tissue, sampled before any cancer treatment. All receptors derive from a male donor aged 60 or over with stage I squamous cell lung carcinoma.

This clone has just a few counts. The chain joins TRBV27 to TRBJ2-1; D is unresolved. From germline, CDR1 is MNHEY and CDR2 SMNVEV (reference sequence). Trimming removed 6 bases from V and 3 bases from J, with 12 bases in between. This CDR3 has 14 amino acids. The chain's CDR3 is CASSLKWGYNEQFF. The CDR3 nucleotides read TGTGCCAGCAGCCTCAAATGGGGCTACAATGAGCAGTTCTTC.

The chain couples TRBV5-1 to TRBJ2-1; 9 bases align to TRBD1. Germline V lookup: CDR1 SGHRS, CDR2 YFSETQ. J lost 0 bases, V lost 6 bases, and 13 bases had no gene match. The CDR3 sequence is 18 residues long. The CDR3 sequence: CASTWTGVPGGSYNEQFF. The CDR3 DNA sequence: TGCGCCAGCACCTGGACAGGGGTCCCCGGGGGCTCCTACAATGAGCAGTTCTTC.

This clone showed up just a few times. The chain is built from TRBV7-5 and TRBJ2-1; TRBD1, the table's D call, lacks a check against the DNA. TRBV7-5 is described as a pseudogene. The CDR3 is 18 amino acids. The CDR3 spells CASSLGLAAADPYSEQFF. The CDR3, as DNA: TGTGCCAGCAGCTTGGGGCTCGCTGCGGCGGACCCCTATAGTGAGCAGTTCTTC.

The V gene is TRBV28, the J gene TRBJ2-7; 10 positions match TRBD2. Germline trimming cut 5 bases from V and 3 bases from J; bases unmatched to any gene: 7. The CDR3 extends over 15 amino acids. CDR1 is MDHEN and CDR2 is SYDVKM in the germline V gene. CDR3 loop: CASSQRTSGLYEQYF. Written as DNA, the CDR3 is TGTGCCAGCAGTCAGAGGACTAGCGGACTCTACGAGCAGTACTTC. Full variable domain (missing parts from reference TRBV28 and TRBJ2-7): DVKVTQSSRYLVKRTGEKVFLECVQDMDHENMFWYRQDPGLGLRLIYFSYDVKMKEKGDIPEGYSVSREKKERFSLILESASTNQTSMYLCASSQRTSGLYEQYFGPGTRLTVT.

This clone turned up a few times. The chain employs TRBV11-3 and TRBJ2-2; TRBD2 might be the D (6 bases). The germline gives CDR1 SGHNT, CDR2 YENEEA. CDR3 length equals 14 residues. V was trimmed by 6 bases and J by 7 bases, leaving 15 bases between them. In nucleotides, the CDR3 is TGTGCCAGCAGTCGGGCGGGGAATGGCGGGGAGCTGTTTTTT. It specifies CASSRAGNGGELFF.

The chain joins TRBV19 to TRBJ1-2; D may be TRBD1 (5 bases). In germline, CDR1 is LNHDA, CDR2 SQIVND (reference sequence). V lost 9 bases, J lost 6 bases, and 17 bases lay in between. The CDR3 length is 13 residues. CDR3 protein: CASTFLRGHGYTF. The CDR3, as DNA: TGTGCCAGCACCTTCTTGAGGGGACATGGCTACACCTTC.

V and J are TRBV5-1 and TRBJ2-2, with D tentatively TRBD2 (6 bases). The germline V and J ends were trimmed by 0 bases and 0 bases, with 9 bases remaining between them. Germline V lookup: CDR1 SGHRS, CDR2 YFSETQ. The CDR3 is 16 residues long. The CDR3 DNA is TGCGCCAGCAGCTTGGGTAGCGGAACGAACACCGGGGAGCTGTTTTTT. Its protein is CASSLGSGTNTGELFF. Full variable domain (remainder filled in from reference TRBV5-1 and TRBJ2-2): KAGVTQTPRYLIKTRGQQVTLSCSPISGHRSVSWYQQTPGQGLQFLFEYFSETQRNKGNFPGRFSGRQFSNSRSEMNVSTLELGDSALYLCASSLGSGTNTGELFFGEGSRLTVL.

The J gene is TRBJ1-1, the V gene TRBV5-1, with 7 bases identical to TRBD1. The germline gives CDR1 SGHRS, CDR2 YFSETQ. V lost 2 bases, J lost 0 bases, and 7 bases stayed unmatched. The CDR3 totals 16 residues. The CDR3 DNA reads TGCGCCAGCAGCTTACACAGGGGAGATTTGAACACTGAAGCTTTCTTT. Translated, it gives CASSLHRGDLNTEAFF.

This chain uses TRBV7-2 with TRBJ2-1; D is uncertain. CDR1 SGHTA and CDR2 FQGNSA come from the germline V gene. The CDR3 consists of 16 residues. Trimming removed 5 bases from V and 2 bases from J, with 16 bases in between. The DNA for the CDR3 is TGTGCCAGCAGCGCCTCCCCAGTCACGACCTACAATGAGCAGTTCTTC. This translates into CASSASPVTTYNEQFF.

The V and J genes are TRBV7-5 and TRBJ1-4; the listed D gene, TRBD1, was not tested against the DNA. TRBV7-5 is annotated as a pseudogene. The CDR3 has 15 amino acids. The CDR3 nucleotides are TGTGCCAGCAATCTAGACAGGGGGAAGGGTGAAAAACTGTTTTTT. Translation gives CASNLDRGKGEKLFF.

The chain combines TRBV18 with TRBJ1-1; a weak D match, TRBD1 (5 bases). Trimming took off 4 bases at V and 0 bases at J, with 9 bases between the two ends. The CDR3 consists of 14 residues. Germline V gene sequence: CDR1 KGHSH, CDR2 LQKENI. The CDR3 loop reads CASSQTEMNTEAFF. The CDR3 DNA sequence: TGTGCCAGCTCACAGACAGAGATGAACACTGAAGCTTTCTTT.

The chain employs TRBV6-8 and TRBJ1-1, with D uncertain. The germline gives CDR1 MNHGY, CDR2 SAAAGT. Trimming left V 2 bases short and J 4 bases short, with 17 bases between. The CDR3 is made up of 16 amino acids. The CDR3: CASSYPGPMMSTEAFF. CDR3 bases: TGTGCCAGCAGTTACCCCGGACCGATGATGAGCACTGAAGCTTTCTTT.

The V and J genes are TRBV7-6 and TRBJ2-1; 10 bases agree with TRBD2. Germline V lookup: CDR1 SGHVS, CDR2 FNYEAQ. The CDR3 length is 15 residues. V dropped 4 bases and J dropped 7; count of bases not matched to a gene: 7. CDR3 loop: CASSSASGRGNEQFF. The DNA for the CDR3 is TGTGCCAGCAGCTCCGCTAGCGGGAGAGGGAATGAGCAGTTCTTC.

V is TRBV14 and J is TRBJ2-7; 8 nucleotides agree with TRBD1. V was pared by 2 bases and J by 4 bases, with 7 bases of the junction left unmatched. Germline V gene data show CDR1 as SGHDN and CDR2 as FVKESK. This CDR3 is 15 amino acids long. The CDR3, as DNA: TGTGCCAGCAGCCAATTAGGACAGGGCGGGTACGAGCAGTACTTC. Its protein product is CASSQLGQGGYEQYF.

The chain employs TRBV5-1 and TRBJ2-2; weak D call: TRBD1 (5 bases). Germline values: CDR1 SGHRS, CDR2 YFSETQ. Trimming pared 0 bases from V and 5 bases from J, leaving 11 bases between. The CDR3 loop spans 15 amino acids. The CDR3 DNA reads as TGCGCCAGCAGCTTGGAGGGGATAGGGACCGGGGAGCTGTTTTTT. It specifies CASSLEGIGTGELFF.

This clone has more than one count but fewer than ten. This chain connects TRBV7-7 to TRBJ2-5; 12 positions agree with TRBD2. CDR3 length: 17 amino acids. Trimming at V came to 3 bases and at J to 1 base, leaving 6 bases not matched to a gene. Looked up from germline, CDR1 is SSHAT and CDR2 is FNYEAQ (reference sequence). CDR3 coding DNA: TGTGCCAGCAGCTTTGGACGGACTAGCGGGGCCCAAGAGACCCAGTACTTC. This gives the protein CASSFGRTSGAQETQYF.

The chain is built from TRBV1 and TRBJ2-3; TRBD2, the D gene given by the table, was not confirmed from the DNA. TRBV1 is a pseudogene segment. The CDR3 extends over 16 amino acids. CDR3 coding DNA: TGCGCCAGCAGCCCAGAAACTAGCGGGATAACAGATACGCAGTATTTT. It is translated as CASSPETSGITDTQYF.

The chain recombines TRBV19 with TRBJ2-3, with TRBD2 identical over 10 bases. In germline, CDR1 is LNHDA, CDR2 SQIVND (reference sequence). With V trimmed by 4 bases and J by 3 bases, 4 bases remained unmatched. The CDR3 has 15 amino acids. The CDR3 protein is CASSRGLARTDTQYF. The CDR3, as DNA: TGTGCCAGTAGTAGGGGACTAGCGAGGACAGATACGCAGTATTTT.

The chain couples TRBV14 to TRBJ1-1; TRBD1 might be the D (5 bases). From germline, CDR1 is SGHDN and CDR2 FVKESK. The CDR3 has 12 amino acids. Trimming stripped 1 base from V and 10 bases from J, with 10 bases between. The CDR3 sequence is CASSQVGRRAFF. CDR3 DNA: TGTGCCAGCAGCCAAGTGGGGCGGAGAGCTTTCTTT.

This clone came up a few times. CDR3 protein: CASSEVYPESEKLFF. The CDR3 DNA follows: TGTGCCAGCAGTGAGGTCTATCCGGAGAGCGAAAAACTGTTTTTT. The gene calls are TRBV9 and TRBJ1-4; D gene ambiguous. CDR1 and CDR2 from the germline V gene are SGDLS and YYNGEE. The CDR3 has 15 amino acids. Trimming stripped 5 bases from V and 8 bases from J, with 19 bases between.

The rearrangement links TRBV28 to TRBJ2-1, with D perhaps matching TRBD2 (6 bases). The CDR3 loop spans 15 amino acids. Trimming left V 7 bases short and J 6 bases short, with 19 bases between. Looked up from germline, CDR1 is MDHEN and CDR2 is SYDVKM. The chain's CDR3 is CASTLKTSLPNEQFF. The CDR3 coding sequence is TGTGCCAGCACCCTAAAAACTAGCTTACCCAATGAGCAGTTCTTC.

For this clone: A read error may produce the germline difference seen at one junction end. The CDR3 here is CAISGSSGLGYNEQFF. The DNA of the CDR3 is TGTGCCATCAGTGGGAGTAGCGGGTTAGGATACAATGAGCAGTTCTTC. The rearrangement joins TRBV6-8 to TRBJ2-1; the match to TRBD2 covers 7 bases. This CDR3 region has 16 residues. CDR1 and CDR2 (germline): MNHGY, SAAAGT.

The rearrangement joins TRBV30 to TRBJ2-3; D call uncertain. The germline gives CDR1 GTSNPN, CDR2 SVGIG (reference sequence). The CDR3 consists of 12 residues. V was trimmed by 4 bases and J by 0 bases, leaving 5 bases between them. The DNA for the CDR3 is TGTGCCTGGAAACATAGCACAGATACGCAGTATTTT. Translated, it gives CAWKHSTDTQYF.

V gene TRBV14 combines with J gene TRBJ2-2; D may be TRBD1 (5 bases). Germline V gene data show CDR1 as SGHDN and CDR2 as FVKESK. The V gene lost 2 bases and the J gene lost 6 bases, with 13 bases spanning the gap. The CDR3 contains 15 residues. In DNA, the CDR3 is TGTGCCAGCAGCCAAAGACAGATCTATTCCGGGGAGCTGTTTTTT. Protein sequence: CASSQRQIYSGELFF.

The J gene is TRBJ2-3, the V gene TRBV19; D may correspond to TRBD1 or TRBD2 (7 bases each). CDR1 and CDR2 (germline): LNHDA, SQIVND (reference sequence). V lost 1 base to trimming and J lost 3 bases, with 14 bases between them. The CDR3 is 16 residues long. DNA for the CDR3: TGTGCCAGTAGTATAGGGGAGGGGGCAAGGACAGATACGCAGTATTTT. Translated, it gives CASSIGEGARTDTQYF. The full variable domain, its missing parts supplied by reference TRBV19 and TRBJ2-3, is DGGITQSPKYLFRKEGQNVTLSCEQNLNHDAMYWYRQDPGQGLRLIYYSQIVNDFQKGDIAEGYSVSREKKESFPLTVTSAQKNPTAFYLCASSIGEGARTDTQYFGPGTRLTVL.

This sequence joins TRBV30 and TRBJ2-3, with unresolved D. The germline V gene has CDR1 GTSNPN and CDR2 SVGIG (reference sequence). Trimming left V 1 base short and J 5 bases short, with 16 bases between. The CDR3 totals 15 residues. Here the CDR3 DNA reads TGTGCCTGGAGTGGGAATACGGGCGGTAAAGATACGCAGTATTTT. It is translated as CAWSGNTGGKDTQYF.